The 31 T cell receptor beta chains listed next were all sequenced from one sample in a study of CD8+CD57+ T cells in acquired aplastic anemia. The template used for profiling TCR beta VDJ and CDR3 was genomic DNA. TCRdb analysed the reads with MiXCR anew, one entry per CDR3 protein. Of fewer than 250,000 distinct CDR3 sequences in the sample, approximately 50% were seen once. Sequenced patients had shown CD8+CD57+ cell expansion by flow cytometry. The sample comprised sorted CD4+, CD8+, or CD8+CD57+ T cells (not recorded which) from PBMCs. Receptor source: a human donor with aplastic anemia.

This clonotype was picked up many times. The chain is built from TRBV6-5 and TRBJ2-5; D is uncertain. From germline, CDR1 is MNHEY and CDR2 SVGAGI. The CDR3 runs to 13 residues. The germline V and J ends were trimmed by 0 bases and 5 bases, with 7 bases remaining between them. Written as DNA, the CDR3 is TGTGCCAGCAGTTACTCAGCCGGGGAGACCCAGTACTTC. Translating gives CASSYSAGETQYF.

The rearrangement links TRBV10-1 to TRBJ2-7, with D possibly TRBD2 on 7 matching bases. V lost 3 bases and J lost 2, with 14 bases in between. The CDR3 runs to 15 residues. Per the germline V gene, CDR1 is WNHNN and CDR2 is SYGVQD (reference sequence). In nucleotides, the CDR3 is TGCGCCAGCAGTGACGGGGAGGGGGGTGCCTACGAGCAGTACTTC. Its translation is CASSDGEGGAYEQYF.

In DNA, the CDR3 is TGTGCCAGCAGTTTAAAAGAATTCCCCTACGAGCAGTACTTC. The encoded protein is CASSLKEFPYEQYF. The chain carries TRBV27 and TRBJ2-7, with D unclear. The V and J ends lost 2 bases and 2 bases respectively, with 10 bases between them. The CDR3 is made up of 14 amino acids. The germline gives CDR1 MNHEY, CDR2 SMNVEV (reference sequence).

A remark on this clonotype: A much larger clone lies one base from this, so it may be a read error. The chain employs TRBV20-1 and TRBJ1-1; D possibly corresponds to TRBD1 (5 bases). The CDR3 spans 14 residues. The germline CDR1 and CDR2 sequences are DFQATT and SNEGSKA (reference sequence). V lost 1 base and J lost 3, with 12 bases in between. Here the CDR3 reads CSARVRGADTEAFF. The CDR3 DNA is TGCAGTGCTAGAGTCCGGGGCGCGGACACTGAAGCTTTCTTT.

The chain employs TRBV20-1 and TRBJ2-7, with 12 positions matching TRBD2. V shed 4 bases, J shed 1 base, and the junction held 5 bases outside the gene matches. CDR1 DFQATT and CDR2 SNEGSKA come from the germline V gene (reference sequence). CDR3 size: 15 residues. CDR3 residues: CSATGTSGPSYEQYF. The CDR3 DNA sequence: TGCAGTGCTACTGGGACTAGCGGGCCTTCCTACGAGCAGTACTTC.

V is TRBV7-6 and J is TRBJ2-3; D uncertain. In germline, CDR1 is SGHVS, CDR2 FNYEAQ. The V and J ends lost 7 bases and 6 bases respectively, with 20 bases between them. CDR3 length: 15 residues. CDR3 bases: TGTGCCAGCACCGAAATCGGGCTTTACACGGATACGCAGTATTTT. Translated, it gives CASTEIGLYTDTQYF.

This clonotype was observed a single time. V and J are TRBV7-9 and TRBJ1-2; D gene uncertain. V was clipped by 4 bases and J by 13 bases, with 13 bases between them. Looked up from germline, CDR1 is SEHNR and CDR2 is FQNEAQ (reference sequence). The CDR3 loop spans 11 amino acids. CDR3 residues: CASSSGPVVTF. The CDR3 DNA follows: TGTGCCAGCAGCTCCGGACCGGTTGTCACCTTC.

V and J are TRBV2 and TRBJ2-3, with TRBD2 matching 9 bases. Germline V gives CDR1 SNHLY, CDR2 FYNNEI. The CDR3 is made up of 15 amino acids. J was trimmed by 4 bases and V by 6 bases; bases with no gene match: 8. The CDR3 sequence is CASRGNSGGSDTQYF. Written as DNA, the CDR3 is TGTGCCAGCAGAGGCAATAGCGGGGGCTCAGATACGCAGTATTTT.

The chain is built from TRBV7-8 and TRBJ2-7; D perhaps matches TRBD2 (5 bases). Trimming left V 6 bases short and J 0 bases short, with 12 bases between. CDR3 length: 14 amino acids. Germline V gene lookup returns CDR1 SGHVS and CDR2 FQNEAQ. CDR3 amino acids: CASSRSGTSYEQYF. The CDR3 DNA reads TGTGCCAGCAGTCGCAGCGGAACCTCCTACGAGCAGTACTTC. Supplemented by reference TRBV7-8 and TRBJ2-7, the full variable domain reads GAGVSQSPRYKVAKRGQDVALRCDPISGHVSLFWYQQALGQGPEFLTYFQNEAQLDKSGLPSDRFFAERPEGSVSTLKIQRTQQEDSAVYLCASSRSGTSYEQYFGPGTRLTVT.

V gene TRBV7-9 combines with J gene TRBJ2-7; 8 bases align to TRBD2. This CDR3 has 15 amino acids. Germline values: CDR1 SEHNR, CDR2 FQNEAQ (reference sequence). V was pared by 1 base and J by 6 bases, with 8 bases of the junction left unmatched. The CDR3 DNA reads TGTGCCAGCAGCTTAGGGACTAGCAGACTTTTCGAGCAGTACTTC. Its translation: CASSLGTSRLFEQYF.

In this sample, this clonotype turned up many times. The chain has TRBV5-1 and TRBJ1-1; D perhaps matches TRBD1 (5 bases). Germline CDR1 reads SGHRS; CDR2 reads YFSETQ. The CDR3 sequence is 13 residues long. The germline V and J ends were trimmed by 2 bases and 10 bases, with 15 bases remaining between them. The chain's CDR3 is CASSFPRGETAFF. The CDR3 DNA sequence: TGCGCCAGCAGCTTCCCCCGGGGGGAGACAGCTTTCTTT.

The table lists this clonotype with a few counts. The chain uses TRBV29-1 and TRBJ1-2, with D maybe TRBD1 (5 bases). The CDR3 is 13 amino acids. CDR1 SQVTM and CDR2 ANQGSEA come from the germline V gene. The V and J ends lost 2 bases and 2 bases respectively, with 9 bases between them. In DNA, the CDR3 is TGCAGCGTTGAACGACAGAACAACTATGGCTACACCTTC. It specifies CSVERQNNYGYTF. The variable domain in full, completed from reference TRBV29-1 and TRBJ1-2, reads SAVISQKPSRDICQRGTSLTIQCQVDSQVTMMFWYRQQPGQSLTLIATANQGSEATYESGFVIDKFPISRPNLTFSTLTVSNMSPEDSSIYLCSVERQNNYGYTFGSGTRLTVV.

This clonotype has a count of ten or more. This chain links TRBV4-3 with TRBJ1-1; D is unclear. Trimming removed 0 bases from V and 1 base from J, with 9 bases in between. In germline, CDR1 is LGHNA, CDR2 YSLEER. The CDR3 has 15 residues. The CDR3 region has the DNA TGCGCCAGCAGCCAAGAGGTACAGCCGAACACTGAAGCTTTCTTT. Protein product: CASSQEVQPNTEAFF.

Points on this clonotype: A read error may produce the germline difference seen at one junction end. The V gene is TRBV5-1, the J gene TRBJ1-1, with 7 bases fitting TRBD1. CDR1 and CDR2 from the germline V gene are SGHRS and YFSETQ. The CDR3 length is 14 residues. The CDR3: CASSKDPAGGEAFF. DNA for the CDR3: TGTGCCAGCAGCAAGGACCCCGCAGGGGGTGAAGCTTTCTTT.

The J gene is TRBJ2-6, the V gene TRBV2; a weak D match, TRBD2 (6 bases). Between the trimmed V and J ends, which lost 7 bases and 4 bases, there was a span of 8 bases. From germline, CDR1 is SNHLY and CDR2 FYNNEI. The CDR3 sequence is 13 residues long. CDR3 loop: CASNGRGANVLTF. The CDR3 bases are TGTGCCAGCAACGGGAGAGGGGCCAACGTCCTGACTTTC.

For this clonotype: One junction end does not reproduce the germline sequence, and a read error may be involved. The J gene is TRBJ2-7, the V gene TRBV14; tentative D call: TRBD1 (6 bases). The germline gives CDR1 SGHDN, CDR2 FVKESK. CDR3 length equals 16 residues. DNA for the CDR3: TGTGCCTGCAGCCAGTCCACTTCTTTAGGGGGATCCGAGCAGTACTTC. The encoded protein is CACSQSTSLGGSEQYF.

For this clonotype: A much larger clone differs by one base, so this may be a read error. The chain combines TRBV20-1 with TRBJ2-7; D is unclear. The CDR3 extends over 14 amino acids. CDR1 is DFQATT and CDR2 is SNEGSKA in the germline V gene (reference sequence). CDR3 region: CSDRFGSFNYEQYF. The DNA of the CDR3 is TGCAGTGATAGATTTGGAAGTTTCAACTACGAGCAGTACTTC.

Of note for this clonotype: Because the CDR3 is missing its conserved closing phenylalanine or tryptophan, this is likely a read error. CDR3 protein: CSVVTGTARSEKLFL. Here the CDR3 DNA reads TGCAGCGTTGTTACAGGGACCGCCCGAAGTGAAAAACTGTTTCTT. This chain joins TRBV29-1 and TRBJ1-4, with a weak D call TRBD1 (6 bases). Between the trimmed V and J ends, which lost 4 bases and 7 bases, there was a span of 19 bases. Per the germline V gene, CDR1 is SQVTM and CDR2 is ANQGSEA. The CDR3 length is 15 residues.

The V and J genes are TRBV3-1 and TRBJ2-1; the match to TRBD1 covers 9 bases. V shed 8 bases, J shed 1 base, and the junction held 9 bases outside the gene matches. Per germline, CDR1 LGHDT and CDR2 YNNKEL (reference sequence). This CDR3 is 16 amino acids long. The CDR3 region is CASEGTGSLSYNEQFF. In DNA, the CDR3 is TGTGCCAGCGAGGGGACAGGGTCCTTATCCTACAATGAGCAGTTCTTC.

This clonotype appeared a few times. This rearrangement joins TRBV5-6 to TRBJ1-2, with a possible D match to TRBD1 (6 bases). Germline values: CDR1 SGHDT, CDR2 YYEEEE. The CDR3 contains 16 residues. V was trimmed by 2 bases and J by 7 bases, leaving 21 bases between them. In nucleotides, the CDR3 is TGTGCCAGCAGCTTACTCAACCAGCGGGACACCGCTGGCTACACCTTC. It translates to CASSLLNQRDTAGYTF.

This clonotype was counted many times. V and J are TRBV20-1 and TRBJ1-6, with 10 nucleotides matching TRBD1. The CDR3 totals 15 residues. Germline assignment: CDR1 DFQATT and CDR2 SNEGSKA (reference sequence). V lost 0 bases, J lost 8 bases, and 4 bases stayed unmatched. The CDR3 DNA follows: TGCAGTGCTAGAGACCCGGGACAGGGGCATTCACCCCTCCACTTT. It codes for CSARDPGQGHSPLHF.

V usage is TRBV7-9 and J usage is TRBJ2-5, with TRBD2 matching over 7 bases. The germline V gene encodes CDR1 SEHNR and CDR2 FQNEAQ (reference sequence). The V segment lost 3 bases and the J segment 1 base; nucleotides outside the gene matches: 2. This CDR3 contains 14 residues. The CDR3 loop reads CASSFLAVQETQYF. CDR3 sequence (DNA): TGTGCCAGCAGCTTCCTAGCGGTCCAAGAGACCCAGTACTTC. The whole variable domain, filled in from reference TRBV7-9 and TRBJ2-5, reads DTGVSQNPRHKITKRGQNVTFRCDPISEHNRLYWYRQTLGQGPEFLTYFQNEAQLEKSRLLSDRFSAERPKGSFSTLEIQRTEQGDSAMYLCASSFLAVQETQYFGPGTRLLVL.

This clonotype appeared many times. CDR3 DNA sequence: TGTGCCAGCAGTGAAGTCGGGAGGGCCTTGGAGCAGTTCTTC. It encodes CASSEVGRALEQFF. The chain has TRBV2 and TRBJ2-1, with TRBD2 matching over 8 bases. The CDR3 extends over 14 amino acids. The germline V gene has CDR1 SNHLY and CDR2 FYNNEI. With V trimmed by 1 base and J by 10 bases, 6 bases remained unmatched.

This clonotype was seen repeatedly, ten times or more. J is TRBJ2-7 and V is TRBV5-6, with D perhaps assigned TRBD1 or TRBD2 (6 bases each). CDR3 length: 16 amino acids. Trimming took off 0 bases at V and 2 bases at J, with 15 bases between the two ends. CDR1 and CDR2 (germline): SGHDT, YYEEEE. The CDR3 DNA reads TGTGCCAGCAGCTTGGAGATAGGGGGGTTGGCCTACGAGCAGTACTTC. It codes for CASSLEIGGLAYEQYF. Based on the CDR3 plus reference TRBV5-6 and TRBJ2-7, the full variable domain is DAGVTQSPTHLIKTRGQQVTLRCSPKSGHDTVSWYQQALGQGPQFIFQYYEEEERQRGNFPDRFSGHQFPNYSSELNVNALLLGDSALYLCASSLEIGGLAYEQYFGPGTRLTVT.

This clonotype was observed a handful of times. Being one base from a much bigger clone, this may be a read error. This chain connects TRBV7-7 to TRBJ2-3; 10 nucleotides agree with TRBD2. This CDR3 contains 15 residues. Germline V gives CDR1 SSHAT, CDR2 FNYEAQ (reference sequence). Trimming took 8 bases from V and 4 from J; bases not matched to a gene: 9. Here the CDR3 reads CASPAGGPGADTQYF. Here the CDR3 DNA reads TGTGCCAGCCCAGCGGGAGGGCCGGGAGCAGATACGCAGTATTTT.

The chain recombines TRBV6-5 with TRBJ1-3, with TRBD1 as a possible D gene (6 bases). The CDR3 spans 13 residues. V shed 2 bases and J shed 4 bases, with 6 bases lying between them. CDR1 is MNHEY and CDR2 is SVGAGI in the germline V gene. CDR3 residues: CASSYGGGNTIYF. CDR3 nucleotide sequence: TGTGCCAGCAGTTACGGGGGCGGAAACACCATATATTTT.

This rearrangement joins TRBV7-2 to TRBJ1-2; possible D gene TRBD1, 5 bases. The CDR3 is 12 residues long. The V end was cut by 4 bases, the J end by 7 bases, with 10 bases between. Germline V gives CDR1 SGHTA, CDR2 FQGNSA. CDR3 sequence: CASSSRDAGYTF. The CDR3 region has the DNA TGTGCCAGCAGCTCCCGGGACGCTGGCTACACCTTC.

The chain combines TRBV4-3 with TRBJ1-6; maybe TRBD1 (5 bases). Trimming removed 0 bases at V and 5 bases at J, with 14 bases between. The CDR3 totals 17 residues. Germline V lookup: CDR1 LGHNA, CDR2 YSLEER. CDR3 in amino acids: CASSQDGGGIHNSPLHF. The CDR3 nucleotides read TGCGCCAGCAGCCAAGATGGGGGGGGGATCCATAATTCACCCCTCCACTTT.

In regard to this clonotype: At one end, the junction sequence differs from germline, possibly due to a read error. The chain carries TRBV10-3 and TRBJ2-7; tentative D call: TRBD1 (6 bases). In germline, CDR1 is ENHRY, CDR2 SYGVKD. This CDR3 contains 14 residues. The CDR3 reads CASSGARGPYEQYF. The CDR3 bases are TGTGCCAGCAGTGGGGCCAGGGGCCCCTACGAGCAGTACTTC.

The CDR3 reads CATSRVTSGREGEQFF. CDR3 in DNA: TGTGCCACCAGCAGAGTAACTAGCGGGAGGGAGGGTGAGCAGTTCTTC. This sequence joins TRBV15 and TRBJ2-1, with 13 bases aligning to TRBD2. Germline CDR1 reads LNHNV; CDR2 reads YYDKDF (reference sequence). Trimming removed 1 base from V and 9 bases from J; junction bases left unmatched: 6. The CDR3 length is 16 residues.

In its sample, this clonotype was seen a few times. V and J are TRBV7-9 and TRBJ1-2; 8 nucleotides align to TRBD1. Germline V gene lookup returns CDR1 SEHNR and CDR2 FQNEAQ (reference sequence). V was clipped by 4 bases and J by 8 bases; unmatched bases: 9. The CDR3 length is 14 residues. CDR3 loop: CASSSPGGGGGYTF. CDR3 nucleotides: TGTGCCAGCAGCTCTCCAGGGGGCGGAGGAGGCTACACCTTC. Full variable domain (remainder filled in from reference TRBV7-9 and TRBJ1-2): DTGVSQNPRHKITKRGQNVTFRCDPISEHNRLYWYRQTLGQGPEFLTYFQNEAQLEKSRLLSDRFSAERPKGSFSTLEIQRTEQGDSAMYLCASSSPGGGGGYTFGSGTRLTVV.